Below are 31 T cell receptor beta chains sequenced from a single sample in a study of cytomegalovirus exposure and HLA in healthy donors. The PCR was carried out with 60 Vbeta primers and 13 Jbeta primers. The protocol was immunoSEQ multiplex PCR, while the TCRdb copy is restricted to in-frame clones and leaves out a portion. The sample shows about 150,000 clones, approximately 87% of them seen only once. Sequences were obtained from PBMCs. Source of these receptors: a woman in her twenties or thirties in good health and CMV-seronegative.

The chain combines TRBV10-3 with TRBJ2-3; D uncertain. V was trimmed by 1 base and J by 3 bases, leaving 2 bases between them. Germline lookup yields CDR1 ENHRY and CDR2 SYGVKD. This CDR3 region has 12 residues. The CDR3: CAISELTDTQYF. The CDR3 region has the DNA TGTGCCATCAGTGAGTTAACAGATACGCAGTATTTT.

The CDR3 sequence: CASSSFPDRDYGYTF. As DNA, the CDR3 is TGTGCCAGCAGCTCCTTCCCGGACAGAGACTATGGCTACACCTTC. This chain joins TRBV7-6 and TRBJ1-2; a weak D match, TRBD1 (6 bases). The CDR3 has 15 amino acids. Germline V gives CDR1 SGHVS, CDR2 FNYEAQ. Between the trimmed V and J ends, which lost 4 bases and 3 bases, there was a span of 15 bases.

This clone was found once. This chain joins TRBV30 and TRBJ2-7, with TRBD2 matching 9 bases. Germline V gene sequence: CDR1 GTSNPN, CDR2 SVGIG (reference sequence). V was clipped by 2 bases and J by 7 bases; unmatched bases: 9. The CDR3 contains 14 residues. The chain's CDR3 is CAWSSPGTSREQYF. The CDR3 DNA follows: TGTGCCTGGAGTTCACCCGGGACTAGCAGGGAGCAGTACTTC.

J is TRBJ1-5 and V is TRBV30, with a tentative D call TRBD1 (6 bases). V lost 0 bases, J lost 3 bases, and 9 bases lay in between. Per the germline V gene, CDR1 is GTSNPN and CDR2 is SVGIG (reference sequence). The CDR3 extends over 14 amino acids. The CDR3 is CAWSVTGTNQPQHF. In DNA form, the CDR3 reads TGTGCCTGGAGTGTAACAGGGACCAATCAGCCCCAGCATTTT. Full variable domain (missing parts from reference TRBV30 and TRBJ1-5): SQTIHQWPATLVQPVGSPLSLECTVEGTSNPNLYWYRQAAGRGLQLLFYSVGIGQISSEVPQNLSASRPQDRQFILSSKKLLLSDSGFYLCAWSVTGTNQPQHFGDGTRLSIL.

The chain is built from TRBV4-1 and TRBJ1-4, with D unresolved. V was trimmed by 3 bases and J by 0 bases, leaving 14 bases between them. Germline values: CDR1 MGHRA, CDR2 YSYEKL. The CDR3 is made up of 17 amino acids. CDR3 DNA: TGCGCCAGCAGCCACCTCCGAGTACGATCAACTAATGAAAAACTGTTTTTT. It codes for CASSHLRVRSTNEKLFF.

This clone was counted once. The CDR3 sequence: CASSLNAGRRETQYF. As DNA, the CDR3 is TGTGCCAGCAGTTTAAACGCAGGGCGGCGGGAGACCCAGTACTTC. This chain joins TRBV28 and TRBJ2-5; TRBD1 is a possible D gene (5 bases). CDR1 and CDR2 from the germline V gene are MDHEN and SYDVKM. The CDR3 sequence is 15 residues long. V lost 2 bases, J lost 5 bases, and 15 bases lay in between.

V gene TRBV6-5 combines with J gene TRBJ2-3; 8 bases are shared with TRBD2. The junction had 4 bases not matched to a gene; V was cut back by 3 bases and J by 5 bases. Germline CDR1 is MNHEY and CDR2 is SVGAGI. The CDR3 has 14 amino acids. The CDR3 loop reads CASSYRGGLDTQYF. CDR3 in DNA: TGTGCCAGCAGTTATCGGGGGGGCCTAGATACGCAGTATTTT.

The rearrangement joins TRBV7-9 to TRBJ2-6; 8 nucleotides agree with TRBD1. CDR1 is SEHNR and CDR2 is FQNEAQ in the germline V gene (reference sequence). This CDR3 spans 16 amino acids. V shed 8 bases, J shed 2 bases, and the junction held 8 bases outside the gene matches. The CDR3 region has the DNA TGTGCCAGCCCGCCGGACAGGGCGGCTGGGGCCAACGTCCTGACTTTC. It codes for CASPPDRAAGANVLTF. Complete variable domain (other parts from reference TRBV7-9 and TRBJ2-6): DTGVSQNPRHKITKRGQNVTFRCDPISEHNRLYWYRQTLGQGPEFLTYFQNEAQLEKSRLLSDRFSAERPKGSFSTLEIQRTEQGDSAMYLCASPPDRAAGANVLTFGAGSRLTVL.

The rearrangement uses TRBV7-2 and TRBJ2-1; TRBD2 matches 9 bases. The CDR3 is 15 residues long. With 4 bases clipped from V and 12 bases from J, the junction kept 13 bases outside the gene matches. The germline CDR1 and CDR2 sequences are SGHTA and FQGNSA. This CDR3 reads CASSSGASGTARQFF. The CDR3 bases are TGTGCCAGCAGCTCCGGAGCTAGCGGGACGGCACGGCAGTTCTTC.

Written as DNA, the CDR3 is TGTGCCAGCAGCTCGTACCAAGAGACCCAGTACTTC. It translates to CASSSYQETQYF. The gene calls are TRBV7-2 and TRBJ2-5; D uncertain. The germline V gene has CDR1 SGHTA and CDR2 FQGNSA. The CDR3 runs to 12 residues. The V and J ends lost 4 bases and 0 bases respectively, with 3 bases between them.

This clone was recorded once. The J gene is TRBJ2-1, the V gene TRBV6-1, with D hard to call. CDR3 length equals 16 residues. V was clipped by 2 bases and J by 0 bases, with 11 bases between them. Germline-derived CDR1 and CDR2 are MNHNS and SASEGT. For the CDR3, the DNA is TGTGCCAGCAGTGAATCCCCCGGGTACTCCTACAATGAGCAGTTCTTC. This encodes CASSESPGYSYNEQFF.

V usage is TRBV27 and J usage is TRBJ2-1; 8 bases align to TRBD2. The CDR3 loop spans 18 amino acids. Per germline, CDR1 MNHEY and CDR2 SMNVEV (reference sequence). The V and J ends lost 5 bases and 2 bases, in that order; junction bases with no gene match: 14. CDR3 bases: TGTGCCAGCAGTCCAACGGTCGCGGCCGGGGGGGCCTACAATGAGCAGTTCTTC. The encoded protein is CASSPTVAAGGAYNEQFF.

The J gene is TRBJ1-1, the V gene TRBV30; a possible D gene is TRBD1 (5 bases). The V and J ends lost 7 bases and 4 bases respectively, with 16 bases between them. The germline V gene has CDR1 GTSNPN and CDR2 SVGIG (reference sequence). This CDR3 is 13 amino acids long. The CDR3 region is CASPGPRGTEAFF. CDR3 bases: TGTGCCTCTCCGGGACCGCGGGGCACTGAAGCTTTCTTT.

This clone was picked up one time. This chain joins TRBV28 and TRBJ1-4; a possible D gene is TRBD1 (5 bases). The germline V and J ends were trimmed by 6 bases and 7 bases, with 21 bases remaining between them. Germline assignment: CDR1 MDHEN and CDR2 SYDVKM. This CDR3 region has 16 residues. The chain's CDR3 is CASSLRLPGNTEKLFF. DNA for the CDR3: TGTGCCAGCAGCCTCCGCCTACCAGGGAACACTGAAAAACTGTTTTTT.

This chain joins TRBV6-5 and TRBJ2-7; TRBD1 aligns across 10 bases. The CDR3 has 14 amino acids. Germline CDR1 MNHEY, CDR2 SVGAGI. The J segment lost 3 bases and the V segment lost 6 bases, leaving 5 bases of the junction unmatched. CDR3 sequence: CASRKGQGLYEQYF. DNA for the CDR3: TGTGCCAGCAGGAAGGGACAGGGGCTCTACGAGCAGTACTTC.

In its sample, this clone was seen a few times. The chain couples TRBV5-4 to TRBJ1-1; weak D call: TRBD1 (6 bases). Germline CDR1 reads SGHNT; CDR2 reads YYREEE (reference sequence). V gave up 4 bases and J gave up 2 bases, with 9 bases separating them. The CDR3 is made up of 13 amino acids. CDR3 residues: CASSRQVNTEAFF. The CDR3, as DNA: TGTGCCAGCAGCCGACAGGTTAACACTGAAGCTTTCTTT.

The chain has TRBV11-3 and TRBJ2-5, with 7 positions matching TRBD2. The DNA end is more similar to TRBJ2-7, so the J call may be wrong. The CDR3 length is 15 residues. Germline lookup yields CDR1 SGHNT and CDR2 YENEEA. In nucleotides, the CDR3 is TGTGCCAGCAGCTTAGGCGGGAGTACCCCCCACGAGCAGTACTTC. Protein: CASSLGGSTPHEQYF.

This clone was observed once. V usage is TRBV18 and J usage is TRBJ1-1; TRBD1 is a possible D gene (5 bases). This CDR3 region has 15 residues. V was clipped by 6 bases and J by 1 base, with 15 bases between them. Per the germline V gene, CDR1 is KGHSH and CDR2 is LQKENI. The CDR3 sequence is CASSLNAGSNTEAFF. In DNA form, the CDR3 reads TGTGCCAGCTCCCTAAATGCAGGGTCGAACACTGAAGCTTTCTTT.

This clone is a singleton in its sample. The chain uses TRBV4-1 and TRBJ2-4, with D possibly being TRBD1 (6 bases). Trimming removed 1 base from V and 7 bases from J, with 11 bases in between. The CDR3 loop spans 14 amino acids. Germline-derived CDR1 and CDR2 are MGHRA and YSYEKL. CDR3 DNA: TGCGCCAGCAGCCAAGTACAGGGCCCGAACATTCAGTACTTC. Translating it yields CASSQVQGPNIQYF.

The chain combines TRBV5-4 with TRBJ2-1; 10 bases agree with TRBD2. The trim removed 3 bases at V and 4 bases at J, leaving 10 bases unmatched. Germline V gene lookup returns CDR1 SGHNT and CDR2 YYREEE (reference sequence). CDR3 size: 17 residues. The CDR3 DNA follows: TGTGCCAGCAGCTCCAAAGGGAGCGGGAGGGGATACAATGAGCAGTTCTTC. Its translation is CASSSKGSGRGYNEQFF.

The chain is built from TRBV7-9 and TRBJ2-1, with TRBD1 as a possible D gene (6 bases). The germline V and J ends were trimmed by 5 bases and 7 bases, with 12 bases remaining between them. Germline CDR1 and CDR2: SEHNR and FQNEAQ (reference sequence). The CDR3 runs to 13 residues. CDR3 bases: TGTGCCAGCAGCGTAACAGGGACAAATGAGCAGTTCTTC. This codes for CASSVTGTNEQFF.

The chain recombines TRBV7-8 with TRBJ2-3; a possible D gene is TRBD2 (5 bases). The V end lost 1 base, the J end lost 7 bases, and 18 bases lay between the germline ends. Germline V gene lookup returns CDR1 SGHVS and CDR2 FQNEAQ. This CDR3 is 16 amino acids long. CDR3 region: CASSLVWEKAPNTQYF. The CDR3 DNA reads as TGTGCCAGCAGCTTAGTGTGGGAGAAGGCACCAAATACGCAGTATTTT.

This sequence joins TRBV6-1 and TRBJ2-7; TRBD2 is a possible D gene (5 bases). V was clipped by 0 bases and J by 2 bases, with 8 bases between them. Germline V gene sequence: CDR1 MNHNS, CDR2 SASEGT. The CDR3 runs to 14 residues. CDR3 nucleotides: TGTGCCAGCAGTGAAGCTCTAGCCGCCTACGAGCAGTACTTC. Residues: CASSEALAAYEQYF.

The chain uses TRBV28 and TRBJ2-1; 9 bases map to TRBD1. This CDR3 contains 14 residues. Germline values: CDR1 MDHEN, CDR2 SYDVKM. After removal of 5 bases from V and 8 bases from J, the junction contained 7 bases not matched to a gene. The CDR3 region is CASSPGTGFHEQFF. The CDR3 DNA sequence: TGTGCCAGCAGTCCCGGGACAGGGTTTCATGAGCAGTTCTTC.

This chain joins TRBV7-9 and TRBJ2-3, with 9 bases fitting TRBD2. V shed 2 bases, J shed 0 bases, and the junction held 9 bases outside the gene matches. Germline V gives CDR1 SEHNR, CDR2 FQNEAQ (reference sequence). The CDR3 has 18 residues. The CDR3 protein is CASSLWLLAGQSTDTQYF. The CDR3 DNA sequence: TGTGCCAGCAGCTTATGGTTACTAGCGGGTCAAAGCACAGATACGCAGTATTTT. The full variable domain, rest sourced from reference TRBV7-9 and TRBJ2-3, is DTGVSQNPRHKITKRGQNVTFRCDPISEHNRLYWYRQTLGQGPEFLTYFQNEAQLEKSRLLSDRFSAERPKGSFSTLEIQRTEQGDSAMYLCASSLWLLAGQSTDTQYFGPGTRLTVL.

The rearrangement joins TRBV18 to TRBJ1-5; 8 bases match TRBD1. CDR1 KGHSH and CDR2 LQKENI come from the germline V gene. The V segment lost 4 bases and the J segment 0 bases; nucleotides outside the gene matches: 8. The CDR3 has 17 residues. DNA of the CDR3: TGTGCCAGCTCACTCCCGAGGACAGGGAATAGCAATCAGCCCCAGCATTTT. Its translation: CASSLPRTGNSNQPQHF.

The chain carries TRBV7-2 and TRBJ2-1; possibly TRBD1 for D (5 bases). Per the germline V gene, CDR1 is SGHTA and CDR2 is FQGNSA. Between the trimmed V and J ends, which lost 5 bases and 9 bases, there was a span of 17 bases. CDR3 length: 14 amino acids. Here the CDR3 reads CASSPTLQVVEQFF. CDR3 in DNA: TGTGCCAGCAGCCCAACGTTACAGGTCGTTGAGCAGTTCTTC.

The rearrangement joins TRBV7-8 to TRBJ1-2; possible D gene TRBD1, 6 bases. In germline, CDR1 is SGHVS, CDR2 FQNEAQ. The CDR3 loop spans 14 amino acids. Trimming shortened V by 5 bases and J by 3 bases, and 13 bases separated the two germline ends. This chain's CDR3 is CASSRTETYYGYTF. The CDR3 region has the DNA TGTGCCAGCAGCCGGACAGAGACTTACTATGGCTACACCTTC.

The gene calls are TRBV5-1 and TRBJ1-2; 8 bases agree with TRBD1. The V gene's germline CDR1 is SGHRS and CDR2 YFSETQ. V lost 4 bases and J lost 3; bases outside the gene matches: 2. The CDR3 contains 13 residues. Here the CDR3 DNA reads TGCGCCAGCAGCAAGACAGGGGACTATGGCTACACCTTC. This translates into CASSKTGDYGYTF.

This chain's CDR3 is CASSGNSRGQHF. For the CDR3, the DNA is TGTGCCAGCAGTGGGAACTCTAGGGGACAGCATTTT. The gene calls are TRBV28 and TRBJ1-5; tentatively, D is TRBD1 (5 bases). Per the germline V gene, CDR1 is MDHEN and CDR2 is SYDVKM. CDR3 length equals 12 residues. Trimming shortened V by 5 bases and J by 13 bases, and 15 bases separated the two germline ends.

The chain links TRBV7-2 to TRBJ2-5, with TRBD2 as a possible D gene (5 bases). V lost 3 bases and J 4 bases, leaving 15 bases between the germline ends. Germline CDR1 SGHTA, CDR2 FQGNSA. This CDR3 comprises 15 residues. In nucleotides, the CDR3 is TGTGCCAGCAGCTTCTATCTGGGCGGAGGAGAGACCCAGTACTTC. Residues: CASSFYLGGGETQYF. Complete variable domain (other parts from reference TRBV7-2 and TRBJ2-5): GAGVSQSPSNKVTEKGKDVELRCDPISGHTALYWYRQSLGQGLEFLIYFQGNSAPDKSGLPSDRFSAERTGGSVSTLTIQRTQQEDSAVYLCASSFYLGGGETQYFGPGTRLLVL.